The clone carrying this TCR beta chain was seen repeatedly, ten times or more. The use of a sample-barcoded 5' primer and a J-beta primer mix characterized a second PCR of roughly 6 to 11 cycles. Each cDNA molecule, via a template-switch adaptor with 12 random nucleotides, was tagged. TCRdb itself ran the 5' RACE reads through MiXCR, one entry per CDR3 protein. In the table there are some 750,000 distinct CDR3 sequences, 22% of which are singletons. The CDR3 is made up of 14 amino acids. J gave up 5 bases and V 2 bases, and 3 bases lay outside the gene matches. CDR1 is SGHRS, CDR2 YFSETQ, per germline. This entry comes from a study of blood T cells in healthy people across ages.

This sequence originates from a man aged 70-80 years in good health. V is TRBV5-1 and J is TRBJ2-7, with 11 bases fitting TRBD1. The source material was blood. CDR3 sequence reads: CASSLGDRGDEQYF. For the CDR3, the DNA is TGCGCCAGCAGCTTAGGGGACAGGGGGGACGAGCAGTACTTC.